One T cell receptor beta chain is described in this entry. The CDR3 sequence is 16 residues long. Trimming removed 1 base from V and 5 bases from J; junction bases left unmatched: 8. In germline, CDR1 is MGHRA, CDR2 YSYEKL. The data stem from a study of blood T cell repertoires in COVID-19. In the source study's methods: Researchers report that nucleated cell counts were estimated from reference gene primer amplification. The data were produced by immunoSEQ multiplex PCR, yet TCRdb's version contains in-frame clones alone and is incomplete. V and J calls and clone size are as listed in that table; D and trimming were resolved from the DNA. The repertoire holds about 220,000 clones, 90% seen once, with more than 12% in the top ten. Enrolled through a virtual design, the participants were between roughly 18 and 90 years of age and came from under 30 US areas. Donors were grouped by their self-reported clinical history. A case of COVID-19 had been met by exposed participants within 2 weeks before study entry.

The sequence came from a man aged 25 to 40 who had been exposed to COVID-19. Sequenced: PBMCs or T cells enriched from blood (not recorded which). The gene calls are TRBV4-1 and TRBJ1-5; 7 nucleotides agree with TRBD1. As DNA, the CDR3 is TGCGCCAGCAGCCAAGGCAGGGGGGCGGAGGATCAGCCCCAGCATTTT. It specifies CASSQGRGAEDQPQHF.